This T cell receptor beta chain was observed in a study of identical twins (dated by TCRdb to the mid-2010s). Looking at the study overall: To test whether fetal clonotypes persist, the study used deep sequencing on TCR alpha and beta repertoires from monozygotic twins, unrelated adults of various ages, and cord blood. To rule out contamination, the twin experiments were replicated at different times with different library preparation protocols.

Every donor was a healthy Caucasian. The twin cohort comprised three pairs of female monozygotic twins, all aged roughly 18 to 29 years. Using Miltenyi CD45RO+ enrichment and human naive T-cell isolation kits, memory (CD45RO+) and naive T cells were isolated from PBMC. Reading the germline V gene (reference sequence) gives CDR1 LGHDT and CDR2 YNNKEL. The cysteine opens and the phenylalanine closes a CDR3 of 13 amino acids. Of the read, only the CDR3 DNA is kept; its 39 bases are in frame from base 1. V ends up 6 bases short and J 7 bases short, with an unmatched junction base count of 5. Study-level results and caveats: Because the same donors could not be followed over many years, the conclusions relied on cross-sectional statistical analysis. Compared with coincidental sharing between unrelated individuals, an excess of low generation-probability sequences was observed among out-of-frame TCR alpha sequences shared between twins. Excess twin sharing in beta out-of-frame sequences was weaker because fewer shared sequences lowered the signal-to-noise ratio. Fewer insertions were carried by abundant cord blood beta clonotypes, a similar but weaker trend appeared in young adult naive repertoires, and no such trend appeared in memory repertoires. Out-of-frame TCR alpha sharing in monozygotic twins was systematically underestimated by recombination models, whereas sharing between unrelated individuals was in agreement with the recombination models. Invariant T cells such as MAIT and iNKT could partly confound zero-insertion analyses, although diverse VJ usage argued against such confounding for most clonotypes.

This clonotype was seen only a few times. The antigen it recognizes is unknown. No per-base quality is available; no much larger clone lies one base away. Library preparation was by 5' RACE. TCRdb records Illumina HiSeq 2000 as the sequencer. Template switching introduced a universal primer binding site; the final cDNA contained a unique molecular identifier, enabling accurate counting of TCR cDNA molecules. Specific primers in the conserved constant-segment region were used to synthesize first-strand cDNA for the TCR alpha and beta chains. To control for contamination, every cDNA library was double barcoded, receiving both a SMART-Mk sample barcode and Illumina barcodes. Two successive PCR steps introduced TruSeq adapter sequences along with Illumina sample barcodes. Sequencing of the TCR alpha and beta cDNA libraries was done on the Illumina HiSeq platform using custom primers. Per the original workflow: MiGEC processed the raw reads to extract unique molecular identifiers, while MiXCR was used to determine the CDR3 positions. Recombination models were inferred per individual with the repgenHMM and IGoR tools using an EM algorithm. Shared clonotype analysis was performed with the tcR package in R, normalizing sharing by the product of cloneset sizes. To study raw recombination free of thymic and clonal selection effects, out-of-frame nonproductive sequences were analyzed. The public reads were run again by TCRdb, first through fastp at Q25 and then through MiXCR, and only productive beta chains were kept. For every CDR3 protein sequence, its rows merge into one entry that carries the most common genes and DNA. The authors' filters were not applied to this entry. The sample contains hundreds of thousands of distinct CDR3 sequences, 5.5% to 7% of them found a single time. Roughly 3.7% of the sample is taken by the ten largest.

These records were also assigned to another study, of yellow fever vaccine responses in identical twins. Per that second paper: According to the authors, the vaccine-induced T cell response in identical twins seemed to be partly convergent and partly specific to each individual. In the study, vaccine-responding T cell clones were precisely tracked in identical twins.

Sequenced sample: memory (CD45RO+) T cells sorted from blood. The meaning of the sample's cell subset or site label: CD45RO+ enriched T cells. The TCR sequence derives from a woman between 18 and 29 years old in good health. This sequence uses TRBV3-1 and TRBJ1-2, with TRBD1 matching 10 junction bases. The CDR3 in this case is CASRGTGEGGYTF. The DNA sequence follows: TGTGCCAGCAGGGGGACAGGGGAAGGTGGCTACACCTTC. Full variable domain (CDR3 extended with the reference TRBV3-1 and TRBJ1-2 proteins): DTAVSQTPKYLVTQMGNDKSIKCEQNLGHDTMYWYKQDSKKFLKIMFSYNNKELIINETVPNRFSPKSPDKAHLNLHINSLELGDSAVYFCASRGTGEGGYTFGSGTRLTVV.